These 17 T cell receptor beta chains were all obtained from the same sample, sequenced in a study of blood T cell repertoires in COVID-19. Only in-frame clones appear in the TCRdb table, and some are missing; sequencing was by immunoSEQ multiplex PCR. The table records 100,000 or so clones, approximately 90% of them present only once. Sequenced sample: peripheral blood. The receptor source for this set is a woman of 80 years or more with acute or convalescent COVID-19.

The chain uses TRBV24-1 and TRBJ2-7; TRBD2 agrees at 8 bases. J gave up 2 bases and V 4 bases, and 9 bases lay outside the gene matches. Looked up from germline, CDR1 is KGHDR and CDR2 is SFDVKD. This CDR3 contains 16 residues. The CDR3 nucleotides read TGTGCCACCAGTGAACCTACTAGCGGAGGGCCCTACGAGCAGTACTTC. Translating it yields CATSEPTSGGPYEQYF.

The chain recombines TRBV12-5 with TRBJ2-7; perhaps TRBD1 as D (6 bases). The CDR3 has 13 amino acids. Germline CDR1 is LGHNT and CDR2 is FRNRAP. Between the trimmed V and J ends, which lost 5 bases and 4 bases, there was a span of 12 bases. The CDR3 loop is CASGEGVGYEQYF. The DNA for the CDR3 is TGTGCTAGTGGTGAGGGGGTCGGGTACGAGCAGTACTTC.

The chain couples TRBV7-2 to TRBJ2-5, with TRBD2 matching 14 bases. Looked up from germline, CDR1 is SGHTA and CDR2 is FQGNSA. The ends lost 5 bases at V and 5 bases at J; junction bases unmatched: 4. CDR3 length: 15 residues. The CDR3 reads CASSGLAGGRETQYF. As DNA, the CDR3 is TGTGCCAGCAGCGGACTAGCGGGGGGTCGGGAGACCCAGTACTTC. The complete variable domain, with remaining parts taken from reference TRBV7-2 and TRBJ2-5, reads GAGVSQSPSNKVTEKGKDVELRCDPISGHTALYWYRQSLGQGLEFLIYFQGNSAPDKSGLPSDRFSAERTGGSVSTLTIQRTQQEDSAVYLCASSGLAGGRETQYFGPGTRLLVL.

J is TRBJ1-3 and V is TRBV3-1 (or the pseudogene TRBV3-2); 7 bases map to TRBD1. The J segment lost 1 base and the V segment lost 3 bases, leaving 0 bases of the junction unmatched. Per the germline V gene, CDR1 is LGHDT and CDR2 is YNNKEL (reference sequence). The CDR3 is made up of 14 amino acids. The CDR3 nucleotides are TGTGCCAGCAGCCAGACAGGGTCTGGAAACACCATATATTTT. Translating gives CASSQTGSGNTIYF.

The chain carries TRBV28 and TRBJ2-1, with 9 bases that match TRBD1. The V and J ends lost 7 bases and 6 bases, in that order; junction bases with no gene match: 10. CDR1 MDHEN and CDR2 SYDVKM come from the germline V gene. The CDR3 runs 15 residues. The chain's CDR3 is CASKPQGAWGNEQFF. Here the CDR3 DNA reads TGTGCCAGCAAGCCACAGGGGGCGTGGGGCAATGAGCAGTTCTTC.

This clone was counted a few times. The chain links TRBV4-2 to TRBJ2-5; 7 nucleotides match TRBD2. Per germline, CDR1 LGHNA and CDR2 YNFKEQ. V gave up 5 bases and J gave up 5 bases; unmatched junction bases: 5. This CDR3 is 13 amino acids long. CDR3 DNA sequence: TGTGCCAGCAGCTTCAGCGGGGCGGAGACCCAGTACTTC. Amino acids: CASSFSGAETQYF.

The chain is built from TRBV5-1 and TRBJ1-6, with D hard to call. This CDR3 is built from 16 residues. Germline loops: CDR1 SGHRS, CDR2 YFSETQ. V dropped 2 bases and J dropped 7 bases, with 16 bases sitting between them. The CDR3 DNA follows: TGCGCCAGCAGCTTCACACAAAAGGAGAAAAATTCACCCCTCCACTTT. Translating gives CASSFTQKEKNSPLHF.

V is TRBV27 and J is TRBJ2-7; 9 bases match TRBD1. There are 15 residues in the CDR3. J lost 6 bases, V lost 6 bases, and 12 bases had no gene match. Germline values: CDR1 MNHEY, CDR2 SMNVEV (reference sequence). The CDR3 loop reads CASRLGTGFLGEQYF. CDR3 DNA: TGTGCCAGCAGATTAGGGACAGGGTTTCTGGGCGAGCAGTACTTC.

This chain uses TRBV4-1 with TRBJ2-7, with 7 bases aligning to TRBD1. The CDR3 totals 17 residues. Germline V lookup: CDR1 MGHRA, CDR2 YSYEKL. The ends lost 1 base at V and 1 base at J; junction bases unmatched: 10. The CDR3 region is CASSQVPAGTASYEQYF. The CDR3 nucleotides read TGCGCCAGCAGCCAAGTTCCTGCCGGGACAGCGTCCTACGAGCAGTACTTC.

The chain has TRBV7-2 and TRBJ1-4, with unresolved D. Per germline, CDR1 SGHTA and CDR2 FQGNSA. V lost 5 bases and J 8 bases, leaving 9 bases between the germline ends. The CDR3 spans 12 residues. The CDR3 loop is CASSRGWEKLFF. Here the CDR3 DNA reads TGTGCCAGCAGCCGAGGGTGGGAAAAACTGTTTTTT. Filled out from reference TRBV7-2 and TRBJ1-4, the complete variable domain reads GAGVSQSPSNKVTEKGKDVELRCDPISGHTALYWYRQSLGQGLEFLIYFQGNSAPDKSGLPSDRFSAERTGGSVSTLTIQRTQQEDSAVYLCASSRGWEKLFFGSGTQLSVL.

V is TRBV10-2 and J is TRBJ1-6; no definite D call. There are 12 residues in the CDR3. Germline V lookup: CDR1 WSHSY, CDR2 SAAADI. Trimming cost V 6 bases and J 9 bases, with 9 bases left between them. CDR3 sequence (DNA): TGCGCCAGCAGCAGTTATTTTTCACCCCTCCACTTT. Translating gives CASSSYFSPLHF.

Only a few counts were recorded for this clone. The chain employs TRBV14 and TRBJ1-2, with D unclear. Germline V gives CDR1 SGHDN, CDR2 FVKESK. The CDR3 covers 13 residues. Trimming cost V 4 bases and J 9 bases, with 15 bases left between them. CDR3: CASSRGGEPRYTF. CDR3 DNA: TGTGCCAGCAGCCGAGGTGGGGAGCCGCGCTACACCTTC.

V gene TRBV19 combines with J gene TRBJ2-5, with D perhaps TRBD2 (6 bases). CDR1 and CDR2 (germline): LNHDA, SQIVND (reference sequence). V gave up 5 bases and J gave up 2 bases, with 27 bases separating them. The CDR3 is 19 amino acids. The CDR3 DNA reads as TGTGCCAGTAGTCCCCCCTGGGGGACTGCAATCTTAGGGCAAGAGACCCAGTACTTC. This translates into CASSPPWGTAILGQETQYF.

The chain carries TRBV5-6 and TRBJ2-3, with D possibly matching TRBD2 (5 bases). The CDR3 runs 14 residues. Trimming removed 4 bases at V and 2 bases at J, with 11 bases between. Germline V lookup: CDR1 SGHDT, CDR2 YYEEEE. The CDR3 loop is CASSTRGYTDTQYF. The DNA of the CDR3 is TGTGCCAGCAGCACTCGGGGTTACACAGATACGCAGTATTTT.

The gene calls are TRBV10-3 and TRBJ1-5; 7 nucleotides line up with TRBD1. The V segment lost 0 bases and the J segment 6 bases; nucleotides outside the gene matches: 11. Germline CDR1 ENHRY, CDR2 SYGVKD. CDR3 length: 17 amino acids. CDR3 nucleotide sequence: TGTGCCATCAGTGAGTCGATTGCGACGACAGGGAGTCAGCCCCAGCATTTT. Its translation is CAISESIATTGSQPQHF.

In its sample, this clone was seen a few times. This chain uses TRBV2 with TRBJ1-2, with D possibly TRBD1 on 5 matching bases. The CDR3 has 13 amino acids. V gave up 3 bases and J gave up 2 bases, with 7 bases separating them. Germline lookup yields CDR1 SNHLY and CDR2 FYNNEI. CDR3 nucleotides: TGTGCCAGCAGTGAGAACAGGAACTATGGCTACACCTTC. This codes for CASSENRNYGYTF.

The rearrangement uses TRBV7-6 and TRBJ2-7, with TRBD1 matching over 8 bases. The ends lost 5 bases at V and 5 bases at J; junction bases unmatched: 8. The CDR3 covers 14 residues. The germline CDR1 and CDR2 sequences are SGHVS and FNYEAQ. The DNA of the CDR3 is TGTGCCAGCAGCCTGGGGACAGGTTGGGACGAGCAGTACTTC. Amino acid sequence: CASSLGTGWDEQYF.